Described below is a single T cell receptor beta chain sequence and its context. Its antigen is currently unknown. Each CDR3 protein gets one entry after TCRdb re-called the 5' RACE reads with MiXCR. The sample lists about 220,000 distinct CDR3 sequences, approximately 3% seen once, with under 3.5% in the top ten. These data originate in a study of T cells after yellow fever vaccination. Study findings and constraints: One caveat is that FACS-sorted repertoires could contain abundant clonotypes contaminating from the bulk population. Reappearance after the booster was seen for most primary-vaccination clones, at 96% CD4 and 88% CD8.

The germline V and J ends were trimmed by 5 bases and 8 bases, with 16 bases remaining between them. Germline CDR1 is SEHNR and CDR2 is FQNEAQ (reference sequence). The CDR3 loop spans 14 amino acids. The sequenced sample was CD4+ T cells sorted from PBMCs, obtained 10 days after the yellow fever booster vaccination. This chain uses TRBV7-9 with TRBJ1-5; D remains unclear. This TCR came from a young man who received the YFV17D yellow fever vaccine. The CDR3 sequence: CASSPGWGREPQHF. Here the CDR3 DNA reads TGTGCCAGCAGCCCGGGGTGGGGAAGGGAGCCCCAGCATTTT.